This T cell receptor (beta chain) comes out of a study of blood T cell repertoires in COVID-19. Study overall: Some COVID-19 samples were acute and others convalescent; all came from the United States, Italy and Spain.

Original data processing: Reference gene primer amplification gave nucleated cell count estimates. The assay was immunoSEQ multiplex PCR, and TCRdb's table has in-frame clones only and misses some. V, J and clone size reflect that table, while D and trimming were determined from the DNA. The data hold approximately 100,000 clones, with 70% to 80% observed a single time. CDR1 is SGHRS and CDR2 is YFSETQ in the germline V gene. The CDR3 sequence is 14 residues long. J gave up 4 bases and V 3 bases, and 4 bases lay outside the gene matches. The J gene is TRBJ1-3, the V gene TRBV5-1; 7 positions agree with TRBD1. This receptor was identified in a human donor with acute or convalescent COVID-19. The donor label of this sample is uncertain. The sequenced material came from peripheral blood. Here the CDR3 reads CASSSTGAGNTIYF. The CDR3 DNA sequence: TGCGCCAGCAGCTCTACAGGGGCAGGAAACACCATATATTTT. Drawing the rest from reference TRBV5-1 and TRBJ1-3, the complete variable domain is KAGVTQTPRYLIKTRGQQVTLSCSPISGHRSVSWYQQTPGQGLQFLFEYFSETQRNKGNFPGRFSGRQFSNSRSEMNVSTLELGDSALYLCASSSTGAGNTIYFGEGSWLTVV.